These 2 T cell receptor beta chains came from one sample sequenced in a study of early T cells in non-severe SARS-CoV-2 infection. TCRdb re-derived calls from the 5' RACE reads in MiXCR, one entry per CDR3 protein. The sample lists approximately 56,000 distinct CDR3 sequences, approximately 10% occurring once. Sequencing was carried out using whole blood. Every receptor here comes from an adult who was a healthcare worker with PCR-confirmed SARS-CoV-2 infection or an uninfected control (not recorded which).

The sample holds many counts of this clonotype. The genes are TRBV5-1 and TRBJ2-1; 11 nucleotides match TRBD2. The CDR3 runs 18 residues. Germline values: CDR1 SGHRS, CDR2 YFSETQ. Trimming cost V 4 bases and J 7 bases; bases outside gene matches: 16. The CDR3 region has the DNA TGCGCCAGCAGCACCGGTCGGCTAGCGGGAGGAGGTGGGAATGAGCAGTTCTTC. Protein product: CASSTGRLAGGGGNEQFF. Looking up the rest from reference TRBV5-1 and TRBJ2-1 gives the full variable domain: KAGVTQTPRYLIKTRGQQVTLSCSPISGHRSVSWYQQTPGQGLQFLFEYFSETQRNKGNFPGRFSGRQFSNSRSEMNVSTLELGDSALYLCASSTGRLAGGGGNEQFFGPGTRLTVL.

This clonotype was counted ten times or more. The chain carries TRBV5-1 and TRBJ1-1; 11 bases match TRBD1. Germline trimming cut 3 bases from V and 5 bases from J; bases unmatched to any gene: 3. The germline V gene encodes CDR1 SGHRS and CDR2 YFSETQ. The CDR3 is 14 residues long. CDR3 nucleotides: TGCGCCAGCAGCTCGGGACAGGGGGAGACTGAAGCTTTCTTT. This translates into CASSSGQGETEAFF.